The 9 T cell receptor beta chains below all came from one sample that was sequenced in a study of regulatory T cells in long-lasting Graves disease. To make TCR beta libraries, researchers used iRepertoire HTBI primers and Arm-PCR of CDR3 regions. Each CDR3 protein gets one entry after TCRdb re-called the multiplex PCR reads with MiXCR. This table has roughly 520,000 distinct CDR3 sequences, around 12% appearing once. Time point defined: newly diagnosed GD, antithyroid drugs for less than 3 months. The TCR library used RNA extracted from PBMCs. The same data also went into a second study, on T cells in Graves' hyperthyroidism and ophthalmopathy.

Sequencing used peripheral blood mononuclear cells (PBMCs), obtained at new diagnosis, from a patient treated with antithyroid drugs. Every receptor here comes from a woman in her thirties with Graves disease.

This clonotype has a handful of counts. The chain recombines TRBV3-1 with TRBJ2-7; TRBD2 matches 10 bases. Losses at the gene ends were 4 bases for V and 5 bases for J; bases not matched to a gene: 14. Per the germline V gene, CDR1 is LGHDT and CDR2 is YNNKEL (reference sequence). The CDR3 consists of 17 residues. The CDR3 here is CASSPSVDSGRRNEQYF. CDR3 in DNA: TGTGCCAGCAGCCCATCCGTTGATAGCGGGAGGAGAAACGAGCAGTACTTC.

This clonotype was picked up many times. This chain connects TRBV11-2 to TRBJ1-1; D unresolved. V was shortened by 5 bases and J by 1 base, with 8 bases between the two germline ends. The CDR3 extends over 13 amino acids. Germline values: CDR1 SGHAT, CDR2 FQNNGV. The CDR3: CASSPLRNTEAFF. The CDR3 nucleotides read TGTGCCAGCAGCCCCCTGCGGAACACTGAAGCTTTCTTT.

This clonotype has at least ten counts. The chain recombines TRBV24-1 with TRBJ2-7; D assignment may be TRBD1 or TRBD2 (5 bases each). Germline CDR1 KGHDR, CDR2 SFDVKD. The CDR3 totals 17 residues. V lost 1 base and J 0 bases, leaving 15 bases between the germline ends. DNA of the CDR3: TGTGCCACCAGTGATTTTGGGCCAACAGGAGGCTCCTACGAGCAGTACTTC. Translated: CATSDFGPTGGSYEQYF.

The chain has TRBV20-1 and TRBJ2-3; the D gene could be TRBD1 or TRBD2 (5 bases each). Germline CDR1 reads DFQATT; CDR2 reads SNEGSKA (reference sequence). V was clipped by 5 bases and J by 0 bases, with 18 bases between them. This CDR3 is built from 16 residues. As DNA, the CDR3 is TGCAGTGCTCAGATGTGGGGGACCCCTAGCACAGATACGCAGTATTTT. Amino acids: CSAQMWGTPSTDTQYF.

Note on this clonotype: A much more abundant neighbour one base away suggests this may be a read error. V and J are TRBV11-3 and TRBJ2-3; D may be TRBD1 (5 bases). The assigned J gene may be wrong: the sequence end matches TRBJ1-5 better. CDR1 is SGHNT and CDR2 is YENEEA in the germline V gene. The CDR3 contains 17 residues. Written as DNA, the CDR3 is TGTGCCAGCACTAAATCGCCGGGACCCTCGCGGGCAGATACGCAGCATTTT. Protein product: CASTKSPGPSRADTQHF.

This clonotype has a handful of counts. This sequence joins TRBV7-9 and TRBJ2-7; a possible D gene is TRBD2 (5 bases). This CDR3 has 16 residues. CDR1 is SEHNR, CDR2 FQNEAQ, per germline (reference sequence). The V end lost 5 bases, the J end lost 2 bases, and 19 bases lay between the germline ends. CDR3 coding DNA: TGTGCCAGCAGCCCTTCCCGGAGGTATCCCCCCTACGAGCAGTACTTC. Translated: CASSPSRRYPPYEQYF.

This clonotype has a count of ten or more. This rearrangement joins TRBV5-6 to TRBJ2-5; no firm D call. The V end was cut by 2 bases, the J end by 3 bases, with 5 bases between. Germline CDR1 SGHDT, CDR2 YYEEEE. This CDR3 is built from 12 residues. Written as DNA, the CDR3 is TGTGCCAGCAGCTTTAGAGAAGAGACCCAGTACTTC. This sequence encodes CASSFREETQYF.

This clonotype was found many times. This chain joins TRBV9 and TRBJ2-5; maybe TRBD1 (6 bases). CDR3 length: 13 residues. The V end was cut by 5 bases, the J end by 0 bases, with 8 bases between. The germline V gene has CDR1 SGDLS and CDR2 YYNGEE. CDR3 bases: TGTGCCAGCAGTAGGGACAACCAAGAGACCCAGTACTTC. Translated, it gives CASSRDNQETQYF. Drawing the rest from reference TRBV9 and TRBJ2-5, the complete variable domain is DSGVTQTPKHLITATGQRVTLRCSPRSGDLSVYWYQQSLDQGLQFLIQYYNGEERAKGNILERFSAQQFPDLHSELNLSSLELGDSALYFCASSRDNQETQYFGPGTRLLVL.

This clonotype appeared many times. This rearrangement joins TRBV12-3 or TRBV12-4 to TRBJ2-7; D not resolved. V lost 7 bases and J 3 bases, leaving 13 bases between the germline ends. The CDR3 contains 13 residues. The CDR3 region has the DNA TGTGCCAGCACTCCCCGAGATAACTACGAGCAGTACTTC. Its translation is CASTPRDNYEQYF.